The 15 T cell receptor beta chains in this list originate from one sample, sequenced in a study of CD8 T cells in Susac syndrome. Random hexamers were used to reverse transcribe an amount of roughly 0.45 to 1 ug RNA. TCRdb reprocessed the immunoSEQ multiplex PCR reads with MiXCR, giving one entry per CDR3 protein. This table holds approximately 280,000 distinct CDR3 sequences, about 85% found once. The source material was CD8+ T cells from PBMCs. These receptors were taken from a human donor with multiple sclerosis.

V gene TRBV7-9 combines with J gene TRBJ2-5; TRBD1 might be the D (6 bases). Germline assignment: CDR1 SEHNR and CDR2 FQNEAQ (reference sequence). V lost 0 bases and J 6 bases, leaving 11 bases between the germline ends. This CDR3 is built from 14 residues. The CDR3 loop reads CASSLALGQQTQYF. The CDR3 bases are TGTGCCAGCAGCTTAGCGCTGGGACAACAGACCCAGTACTTC.

The genes are TRBV9 and TRBJ2-1, with D perhaps being TRBD1 or TRBD2 (5 bases each). This CDR3 spans 16 amino acids. The germline CDR1 and CDR2 sequences are SGDLS and YYNGEE. With 1 base removed from V and 6 bases from J, the gap between germline ends came to 17 bases. The chain's CDR3 is CASSVNGRGEINEQFF. The CDR3 nucleotides are TGTGCCAGCAGCGTAAACGGTCGGGGCGAAATCAATGAGCAGTTCTTC.

The genes are TRBV29-1 and TRBJ2-7, with D unresolved. V gave up 1 base and J gave up 0 bases, with 7 bases separating them. Per the germline V gene, CDR1 is SQVTM and CDR2 is ANQGSEA. The CDR3 loop spans 13 amino acids. For the CDR3, the DNA is TGCAGCGTTGAAGTACCCAGCTCCTACGAGCAGTACTTC. It translates to CSVEVPSSYEQYF.

The chain combines TRBV9 with TRBJ2-1; D is perhaps TRBD2 (5 bases). Germline V lookup: CDR1 SGDLS, CDR2 YYNGEE. The ends were cut back, 1 base at V and 4 bases at J, with 12 bases in the middle. This CDR3 is 15 amino acids long. The CDR3 spells CASSVSSSGYNEQFF. CDR3 nucleotides: TGTGCCAGCAGCGTATCCTCCAGCGGTTACAATGAGCAGTTCTTC.

This clonotype was counted a few times. The chain recombines TRBV7-9 with TRBJ2-5; 7 bases are shared with TRBD2. The V gene end was trimmed by 5 bases and the J gene end by 3 bases; junction bases not matched to a gene: 9. The CDR3 runs to 15 residues. Germline CDR1 is SEHNR and CDR2 is FQNEAQ (reference sequence). This CDR3 is CASSPVGAGEETQYF. The CDR3 DNA sequence: TGTGCCAGCAGCCCCGTTGGCGCGGGGGAAGAGACCCAGTACTTC.

This clonotype was picked up one time. This CDR3 reads CSARDWQNTEAFF. CDR3 nucleotide sequence: TGCAGTGCTAGAGATTGGCAGAACACTGAAGCTTTCTTT. This chain uses TRBV20-1 with TRBJ1-1; D remains unclear. CDR1 is DFQATT, CDR2 SNEGSKA, per germline (reference sequence). This CDR3 region has 13 residues. V shed 0 bases and J shed 1 base, with 6 bases lying between them.

This chain joins TRBV12-3 or TRBV12-4 and TRBJ1-1, with D uncertain. This CDR3 has 12 amino acids. Deletions cut 6 bases from V and 8 bases from J, with 13 bases between. The CDR3 sequence: CASRGVSGEAFF. The CDR3 DNA sequence: TGTGCCAGCAGGGGCGTCTCTGGCGAAGCTTTCTTT.

The chain's CDR3 is CASSIQFSGANVLTF. CDR3 nucleotides: TGTGCCAGCAGTATACAGTTCTCTGGGGCCAACGTCCTGACTTTC. The chain couples TRBV6-6 to TRBJ2-6; D gene unclear. The length of the CDR3 is 15 residues. CDR1 is MNHNY and CDR2 is SVGAGI in the germline V gene (reference sequence). The V end lost 5 bases, the J end lost 0 bases, and 8 bases lay between the germline ends.

A few counts support this clonotype. J is TRBJ2-3 and V is TRBV6-6, with D unresolved. V lost 2 bases, J lost 6 bases, and 12 bases lay in between. The germline V gene has CDR1 MNHNY and CDR2 SVGAGI (reference sequence). The CDR3 has 14 amino acids. The CDR3 DNA reads as TGTGCCAGCAGTTACGTCGCGCTGTCGGATACGCAGTATTTT. It yields the protein CASSYVALSDTQYF.

The chain uses TRBV7-8 and TRBJ2-7; D not resolved. The germline V and J ends were trimmed by 5 bases and 9 bases, with 8 bases remaining between them. The germline V gene encodes CDR1 SGHVS and CDR2 FQNEAQ. The CDR3 spans 10 residues. CDR3 sequence: CASSGEGQYF. CDR3 nucleotide sequence: TGTGCCAGCAGCGGGGAAGGGCAGTACTTC. The full variable domain, completed using reference TRBV7-8 and TRBJ2-7, is GAGVSQSPRYKVAKRGQDVALRCDPISGHVSLFWYQQALGQGPEFLTYFQNEAQLDKSGLPSDRFFAERPEGSVSTLKIQRTQQEDSAVYLCASSGEGQYFGPGTRLTVT.

Remarks on this clonotype: At one boundary the junction diverges from the germline segment, which might be a read error. The J gene is TRBJ2-1, the V gene TRBV25-1; TRBD2 matches 9 bases. Germline loops: CDR1 MGHDK, CDR2 SYGVNS. This CDR3 spans 14 amino acids. The CDR3 sequence: CASRRGSGSNEQVF. CDR3 in DNA: TGTGCCAGCAGGCGAGGTAGCGGGAGTAATGAGCAGGTCTTC.

This clonotype was counted a single time. The chain uses TRBV27 and TRBJ2-7, with TRBD2 identical over 13 bases. Trimming removed 4 bases from V and 6 bases from J; junction bases left unmatched: 3. Germline V CDR1 and CDR2: MNHEY, SMNVEV (reference sequence). The CDR3 length is 14 residues. CDR3 sequence (DNA): TGTGCCAGCAGTTCCGGGACTAGCGGGATCGAGCAGTACTTC. Translation gives CASSSGTSGIEQYF.

This sequence joins TRBV19 and TRBJ1-1; D not certain. CDR1 LNHDA and CDR2 SQIVND come from the germline V gene (reference sequence). The V end lost 7 bases, the J end lost 3 bases, and 18 bases lay between the germline ends. This CDR3 has 15 amino acids. CDR3 residues: CASTPPVPPHTEAFF. Written as DNA, the CDR3 is TGTGCCAGTACCCCCCCGGTCCCTCCCCACACTGAAGCTTTCTTT. Based on the CDR3 plus reference TRBV19 and TRBJ1-1, the full variable domain is DGGITQSPKYLFRKEGQNVTLSCEQNLNHDAMYWYRQDPGQGLRLIYYSQIVNDFQKGDIAEGYSVSREKKESFPLTVTSAQKNPTAFYLCASTPPVPPHTEAFFGQGTRLTVV.

This clonotype was seen only a few times. The chain recombines TRBV15 with TRBJ2-7; 11 nucleotides align to TRBD1. The trim removed 3 bases at V and 1 base at J, leaving 2 bases unmatched. CDR3 length: 15 amino acids. Germline CDR1 is LNHNV and CDR2 is YYDKDF (reference sequence). CDR3 nucleotides: TGTGCCACCAGCAGGGACAGGGGGCGATCCTACGAGCAGTACTTC. Its protein product is CATSRDRGRSYEQYF. The whole variable domain, remainder taken from reference TRBV15 and TRBJ2-7, is DAMVIQNPRYQVTQFGKPVTLSCSQTLNHNVMYWYQQKSSQAPKLLFHYYDKDFNNEADTPDNFQSRRPNTSFCFLDIRSPGLGDTAMYLCATSRDRGRSYEQYFGPGTRLTVT.

The rearrangement links TRBV12-3 or TRBV12-4 to TRBJ2-3; TRBD2 agrees at 7 bases. This CDR3 region has 15 residues. Losses at the gene ends were 5 bases for V and 4 bases for J; bases not matched to a gene: 9. The CDR3 protein is CASSPSGLGADTQYF. The CDR3 DNA is TGTGCCAGCAGTCCTAGCGGTTTAGGGGCAGATACGCAGTATTTT.